The clone carrying this TCR beta chain was detected only a few times. Its target is unknown. Germline trimming cut 8 bases from V and 3 bases from J; bases unmatched to any gene: 20. CDR3 length: 19 residues. The data are from a study of T-cell reconstitution after alpha-beta-depleted transplantation in children. During its preparation, the TCRbeta library received unique molecular identifiers. TCRdb redid the calling of the PCR reads with MiXCR, one entry per CDR3 protein. This table has 150,000 to 250,000 distinct CDR3 sequences, roughly 6.3% appearing once. Study results and limitations: When one year had passed after transplant, most T-cell counts and diversity came from newly produced T cells. Expanded graft clones, several hundred of them, were reportedly the source of alpha-beta T cells about two months after transplant. Recipient T cells and thymic progenitors that survived gave rise to the high TCRbeta diversity observed at day 60 in some patients.

Material: PBMCs, obtained before TCRalphabeta/CD19-depleted stem cell transplant. This clonotype was obtained from a girl under three years old with combined immunodeficiency, due to receive a stem cell transplant. V gene TRBV12-3 or TRBV12-4 combines with J gene TRBJ2-1; 9 nucleotides match TRBD2. CDR3 sequence (DNA): TGTGCCAGCTGTTATACACTTCTTGGCGGGGGGGCTTTCTACAATGAGCAGTTCTTC. Protein product: CASCYTLLGGGAFYNEQFF.